Shown below are 30 T cell receptor beta chains from a single sample sequenced in a study of cytomegalovirus exposure and HLA in healthy donors. 60 Vbeta and 13 Jbeta primers were used in PCR. This table comes from immunoSEQ multiplex PCR, and its TCRdb copy is limited to in-frame clones, with some not included. The sample carries approximately 120,000 clones, about 81% recorded once. The sample was PBMCs. Receptors were obtained from a woman aged 25 to 39 in good health and CMV-seronegative.

The V call is TRBV5-1, the J call TRBJ1-1, with 7 nucleotides matching TRBD1. The CDR3 loop spans 13 amino acids. V was pared by 5 bases and J by 3 bases, with 4 bases of the junction left unmatched. Germline assignment: CDR1 SGHRS and CDR2 YFSETQ. CDR3 loop: CASRTGAYTEAFF. The CDR3 DNA reads as TGCGCCAGCAGAACAGGGGCGTACACTGAAGCTTTCTTT.

V gene TRBV19 combines with J gene TRBJ2-2; 7 positions match TRBD1. Per germline, CDR1 LNHDA and CDR2 SQIVND (reference sequence). CDR3 length: 12 amino acids. J gave up 4 bases and V 10 bases, and 3 bases lay outside the gene matches. This CDR3 is CATRGITGELFF. Here the CDR3 DNA reads TGTGCCACCAGGGGGATCACCGGGGAGCTGTTTTTT.

The V gene is TRBV18, the J gene TRBJ2-1; tentative D call: TRBD2 (6 bases). Germline CDR1 and CDR2: KGHSH and LQKENI. The CDR3 runs 13 residues. The V and J ends lost 4 bases and 7 bases respectively, with 11 bases between them. CDR3 DNA: TGTGCCAGCTCACAGGGCGGGGTAAATGAGCAGTTCTTC. This translates into CASSQGGVNEQFF.

The chain employs TRBV28 and TRBJ1-2; D not certain. The CDR3 covers 13 residues. Deletions cut 3 bases from V and 2 bases from J, with 7 bases between. Germline V gene sequence: CDR1 MDHEN, CDR2 SYDVKM. CDR3 residues: CASSLAQNYGYTF. In DNA form, the CDR3 reads TGTGCCAGCAGTTTGGCACAGAACTATGGCTACACCTTC.

For the CDR3, the DNA is TGCGCCAGCAGCTTTCCAGGGGGCAGAGAGACCCAGTACTTC. It specifies CASSFPGGRETQYF. The rearrangement joins TRBV5-1 to TRBJ2-5, with 8 bases fitting TRBD1. Germline values: CDR1 SGHRS, CDR2 YFSETQ. CDR3 length equals 14 residues. The V and J ends lost 2 bases and 4 bases, in that order; junction bases with no gene match: 4.

In its sample, this clone was seen once. The chain employs TRBV18 and TRBJ2-6; TRBD1 matches 10 bases. The V gene's germline CDR1 is KGHSH and CDR2 LQKENI. The junction had 7 bases not matched to a gene; V was cut back by 4 bases and J by 4 bases. There are 17 residues in the CDR3. The CDR3 DNA reads as TGTGCCAGCTCACTGGACAGGGGGGCTATGGGGGCCAACGTCCTGACTTTC. Encoded protein: CASSLDRGAMGANVLTF.

In nucleotides, the CDR3 is TGTGCCAGCAGCCCTAGCGGAGCGGTTGGGACCGGGGAGCTGTTTTTT. This translates into CASSPSGAVGTGELFF. The V and J genes are TRBV7-3 and TRBJ2-2; TRBD2 aligns across 7 bases. After removal of 5 bases from V and 5 bases from J, the junction contained 11 bases not matched to a gene. CDR1 is SGHTA and CDR2 is FQGTGA in the germline V gene. CDR3 length: 16 residues.

The V and J genes are TRBV10-1 and TRBJ2-6, with no clear D. Germline lookup yields CDR1 WNHNN and CDR2 SYGVQD (reference sequence). CDR3 length equals 14 residues. Trimming left V 7 bases short and J 1 base short, with 8 bases between. The CDR3 loop reads CASNWASGANVLTF. The DNA of the CDR3 is TGCGCCAGCAATTGGGCATCTGGGGCCAACGTCCTGACTTTC.

The chain links TRBV6-6 to TRBJ2-7; 10 nucleotides align to TRBD1. The CDR3 loop spans 16 amino acids. V lost 7 bases to trimming and J lost 4 bases; unmatched junction nucleotides: 13. From germline, CDR1 is MNHNY and CDR2 SVGAGI (reference sequence). The CDR3 reads CASIETTGGYRYEQYF. The CDR3 DNA reads as TGTGCCAGCATCGAAACGACAGGGGGCTACCGATACGAGCAGTACTTC.

V and J are TRBV7-3 and TRBJ2-2; TRBD1 is a possible D gene (6 bases). The CDR3 contains 15 residues. Germline V gene lookup returns CDR1 SGHTA and CDR2 FQGTGA. Trimming shortened V by 6 bases and J by 7 bases, and 18 bases separated the two germline ends. The DNA for the CDR3 is TGTGCCAGCAGTCTGTCAGGGGTCAACTTCGGGGAGCTGTTTTTT. Amino acid sequence: CASSLSGVNFGELFF.

CDR3 loop: CAWNSGREADTQYF. Written as DNA, the CDR3 is TGTGCCTGGAATAGCGGGAGAGAGGCAGATACGCAGTATTTT. The chain carries TRBV30 and TRBJ2-3; 9 bases align to TRBD2. Looked up from germline, CDR1 is GTSNPN and CDR2 is SVGIG (reference sequence). The V segment lost 4 bases and the J segment 4 bases; nucleotides outside the gene matches: 6. This CDR3 has 14 amino acids.

This clone was recorded once. This rearrangement joins TRBV23-1 to TRBJ2-7; unclear D gene. TRBV23-1 qualifies as an ORF whose function is uncertain. Trimming stripped 4 bases from V and 2 bases from J, with 12 bases between. This CDR3 region has 14 residues. CDR3 protein: CASSLSQLTYEQYF. The CDR3 DNA reads TGCGCCAGCAGTCTAAGTCAACTCACCTACGAGCAGTACTTC.

This clone was counted only a few times. CDR3: CASSLISEREGRKTQYF. The CDR3 region has the DNA TGTGCCAGCAGCTTGATTTCCGAGCGGGAGGGCCGAAAGACCCAGTACTTC. The chain is built from TRBV5-4 and TRBJ2-5; 10 bases line up with TRBD2. CDR3 length: 17 residues. V lost 1 base and J lost 6; bases outside the gene matches: 12. In germline, CDR1 is SGHNT, CDR2 YYREEE (reference sequence).

This clone has only a few counts. V usage is TRBV6-1 and J usage is TRBJ2-7; 9 bases map to TRBD2. Germline assignment: CDR1 MNHNS and CDR2 SASEGT. The CDR3 length is 15 residues. V lost 8 bases and J lost 6; bases outside the gene matches: 14. The CDR3 region is CASLSGSPSRPEQYF. The CDR3 DNA is TGTGCCAGCCTTAGCGGGAGTCCTTCTCGTCCCGAGCAGTACTTC.

The chain joins TRBV4-1 to TRBJ1-1, with D unclear. This CDR3 comprises 14 residues. Germline loops: CDR1 MGHRA, CDR2 YSYEKL. V was shortened by 8 bases and J by 5 bases, with 18 bases between the two germline ends. The CDR3 sequence: CASQRYAGRTEAFF. The CDR3 DNA reads as TGCGCCAGCCAGCGTTATGCGGGTAGGACTGAAGCTTTCTTT.

V is TRBV7-8 and J is TRBJ1-2; TRBD1 agrees at 7 bases. The CDR3 is 16 residues long. Trimming at V came to 0 bases and at J to 6 bases, leaving 10 bases not matched to a gene. From germline, CDR1 is SGHVS and CDR2 FQNEAQ. As DNA, the CDR3 is TGTGCCAGCAGCTTAGCCTCTCAACAGGGGAGTCATGGCTACACCTTC. Protein sequence: CASSLASQQGSHGYTF. Together with reference TRBV7-8 and TRBJ1-2, the CDR3 gives the full variable domain: GAGVSQSPRYKVAKRGQDVALRCDPISGHVSLFWYQQALGQGPEFLTYFQNEAQLDKSGLPSDRFFAERPEGSVSTLKIQRTQQEDSAVYLCASSLASQQGSHGYTFGSGTRLTVV.

The chain recombines TRBV10-2 with TRBJ1-2; no definite D call. Germline CDR1 and CDR2: WSHSY and SAAADI. CDR3 size: 14 residues. V was shortened by 2 bases and J by 2 bases, with 9 bases between the two germline ends. CDR3 amino acids: CASSERGTNYGYTF. CDR3 coding DNA: TGCGCCAGCAGTGAGCGGGGAACAAACTATGGCTACACCTTC.

Details on this clone: A much larger clone is a single base away; this may be a read error. The rearrangement uses TRBV11-2 and TRBJ2-7, with 8 bases aligning to TRBD1. The germline CDR1 and CDR2 sequences are SGHAT and FQNNGV. V shed 4 bases and J 2 bases; nucleotides not matched to a gene: 4. CDR3 length: 14 residues. The CDR3 region has the DNA TGTGCCAGCAGCTCCCCGGGACAGGCCTACGAGCAGTACTTC. Translation: CASSSPGQAYEQYF.

The rearrangement links TRBV11-3 to TRBJ1-2; D is unresolved. The length of the CDR3 is 15 residues. V dropped 0 bases and J dropped 9 bases, with 17 bases sitting between them. Germline V gene lookup returns CDR1 SGHNT and CDR2 YENEEA. In DNA form, the CDR3 reads TGTGCCAGCAGCTTAGATATTAAGAGGGTAGAAAGCTACACCTTC. The encoded protein is CASSLDIKRVESYTF.

V and J are TRBV5-1 and TRBJ2-5, with a weak D call TRBD2 (6 bases). Per germline, CDR1 SGHRS and CDR2 YFSETQ. V was clipped by 6 bases and J by 0 bases, with 15 bases between them. The CDR3 is 15 amino acids. In DNA form, the CDR3 reads TGCGCCAGCATGTATGGGGGGACGGACCAAGAGACCCAGTACTTC. Translating gives CASMYGGTDQETQYF. Full variable domain (rest looked up from reference TRBV5-1 and TRBJ2-5): KAGVTQTPRYLIKTRGQQVTLSCSPISGHRSVSWYQQTPGQGLQFLFEYFSETQRNKGNFPGRFSGRQFSNSRSEMNVSTLELGDSALYLCASMYGGTDQETQYFGPGTRLLVL.

The chain is built from TRBV5-1 and TRBJ2-7; 10 bases align to TRBD1. CDR3 length: 15 residues. Germline trimming cut 4 bases from V and 2 bases from J; bases unmatched to any gene: 6. Germline assignment: CDR1 SGHRS and CDR2 YFSETQ. CDR3 protein: CASSPGTGVAYEQYF. CDR3 coding DNA: TGCGCCAGCAGCCCCGGGACAGGGGTCGCCTACGAGCAGTACTTC.

The chain recombines TRBV14 with TRBJ2-7, with 9 nucleotides matching TRBD2. Germline values: CDR1 SGHDN, CDR2 FVKESK. The length of the CDR3 is 17 residues. Trimming at V came to 4 bases and at J to 9 bases, leaving 19 bases not matched to a gene. In nucleotides, the CDR3 is TGTGCCAGCAGCCCCTTCCTTCCTAGCGGGACGCACCCAACGCAGTACTTC. Protein sequence: CASSPFLPSGTHPTQYF.

The chain employs TRBV19 and TRBJ2-7, with D maybe TRBD2 (6 bases). The V gene's germline CDR1 is LNHDA and CDR2 SQIVND (reference sequence). Trimming removed 6 bases from V and 4 bases from J, with 10 bases in between. This CDR3 region has 12 residues. CDR3 nucleotides: TGTGCCAGTAGCACCGGAGGGTACGAGCAGTACTTC. Its translation: CASSTGGYEQYF.

Remarks on this clone: One junction end disagrees with the germline gene, perhaps due to a read error. The V and J genes are TRBV7-9 and TRBJ1-2; D gene uncertain. Germline values: CDR1 SEHNR, CDR2 FQNEAQ (reference sequence). CDR3 length equals 10 residues. In nucleotides, the CDR3 is TGTTCCAGCAGCTTTAAAGGCTACACCTTC. This codes for CSSSFKGYTF. The complete variable domain, with remaining parts taken from reference TRBV7-9 and TRBJ1-2, reads DTGVSQNPRHKITKRGQNVTFRCDPISEHNRLYWYRQTLGQGPEFLTYFQNEAQLEKSRLLSDRFSAERPKGSFSTLEIQRTEQGDSAMYLCSSSFKGYTFGSGTRLTVV.

The gene calls are TRBV28 and TRBJ1-2, with 9 bases that match TRBD1. Germline loops: CDR1 MDHEN, CDR2 SYDVKM. Unmatched junction bases numbered 8, after V lost 5 bases and J lost 4 bases. The CDR3 has 15 amino acids. CDR3 loop: CASSPSGQGSYGYTF. The CDR3, as DNA: TGTGCCAGCAGTCCTTCGGGACAGGGAAGCTATGGCTACACCTTC.

The V gene is TRBV5-6, the J gene TRBJ1-1; 7 bases agree with TRBD1. The CDR3 covers 16 residues. The V segment lost 2 bases and the J segment 0 bases; nucleotides outside the gene matches: 7. Germline loops: CDR1 SGHDT, CDR2 YYEEEE. In nucleotides, the CDR3 is TGTGCCAGCAGCTTTGGGGTGGGGACAGTGAACACTGAAGCTTTCTTT. This gives the protein CASSFGVGTVNTEAFF. The whole variable domain, filled in from reference TRBV5-6 and TRBJ1-1, reads DAGVTQSPTHLIKTRGQQVTLRCSPKSGHDTVSWYQQALGQGPQFIFQYYEEEERQRGNFPDRFSGHQFPNYSSELNVNALLLGDSALYLCASSFGVGTVNTEAFFGQGTRLTVV.

The V call is TRBV14, the J call TRBJ2-1, with 11 bases aligning to TRBD2. Looked up from germline, CDR1 is SGHDN and CDR2 is FVKESK. This CDR3 comprises 15 residues. Unmatched junction bases numbered 8, after V lost 3 bases and J lost 10 bases. This CDR3 is CASSQLAGGPREQFF. CDR3 coding DNA: TGTGCCAGCAGCCAGTTAGCGGGAGGGCCCCGGGAGCAGTTCTTC.

The chain links TRBV5-6 to TRBJ2-6; TRBD1 matches 7 bases. Per the germline V gene, CDR1 is SGHDT and CDR2 is YYEEEE. The CDR3 consists of 11 residues. After removal of 0 bases from V and 17 bases from J, the junction contained 2 bases not matched to a gene. This CDR3 is CASSLVGTVTF. CDR3 nucleotide sequence: TGTGCCAGCAGCTTGGTGGGGACAGTGACTTTC.

The chain carries TRBV5-1 and TRBJ1-6, with D perhaps matching TRBD1 (6 bases). The CDR3 consists of 16 residues. The germline gives CDR1 SGHRS, CDR2 YFSETQ. Trimming cost V 0 bases and J 2 bases, with 9 bases left between them. CDR3 coding DNA: TGCGCCAGCAGCTTGGAACAGGGCCCCTATAATTCACCCCTCCACTTT. This sequence encodes CASSLEQGPYNSPLHF.

This clone was seen only a few times. The chain joins TRBV11-3 to TRBJ2-1, with 8 positions matching TRBD2. The ends lost 1 base at V and 4 bases at J; junction bases unmatched: 15. The CDR3 sequence is 19 residues long. The germline CDR1 and CDR2 sequences are SGHNT and YENEEA. CDR3 DNA: TGTGCCAGCAGCTTAGGATCCGGCTTCGCGGGAGGATTGTACAATGAGCAGTTCTTC. Residues: CASSLGSGFAGGLYNEQFF.